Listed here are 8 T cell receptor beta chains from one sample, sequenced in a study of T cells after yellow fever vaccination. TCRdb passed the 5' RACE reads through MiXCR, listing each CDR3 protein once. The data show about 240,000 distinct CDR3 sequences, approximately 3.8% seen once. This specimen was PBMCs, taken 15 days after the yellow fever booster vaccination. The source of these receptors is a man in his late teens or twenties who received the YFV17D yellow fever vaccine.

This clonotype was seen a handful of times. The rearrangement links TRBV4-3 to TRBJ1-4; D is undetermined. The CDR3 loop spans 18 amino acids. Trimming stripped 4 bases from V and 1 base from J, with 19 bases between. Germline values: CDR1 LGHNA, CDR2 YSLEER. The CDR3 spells CASSRQSHHTVTNEKLFF. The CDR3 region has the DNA TGCGCCAGCAGCCGGCAGTCCCACCACACCGTAACTAATGAAAAACTGTTTTTT.

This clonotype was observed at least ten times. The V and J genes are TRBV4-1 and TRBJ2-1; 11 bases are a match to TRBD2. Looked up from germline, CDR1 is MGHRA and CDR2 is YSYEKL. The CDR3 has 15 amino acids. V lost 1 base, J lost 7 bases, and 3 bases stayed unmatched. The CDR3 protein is CASSQAGTSGNEQFF. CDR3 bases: TGCGCCAGCAGCCAAGCCGGGACTAGCGGAAATGAGCAGTTCTTC.

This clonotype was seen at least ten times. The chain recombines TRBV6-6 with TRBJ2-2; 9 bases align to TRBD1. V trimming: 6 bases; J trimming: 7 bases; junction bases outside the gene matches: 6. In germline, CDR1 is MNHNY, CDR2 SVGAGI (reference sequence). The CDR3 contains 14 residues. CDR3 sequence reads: CASRTTGGYGELFF. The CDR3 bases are TGTGCCAGCAGGACGACAGGGGGTTACGGGGAGCTGTTTTTT.

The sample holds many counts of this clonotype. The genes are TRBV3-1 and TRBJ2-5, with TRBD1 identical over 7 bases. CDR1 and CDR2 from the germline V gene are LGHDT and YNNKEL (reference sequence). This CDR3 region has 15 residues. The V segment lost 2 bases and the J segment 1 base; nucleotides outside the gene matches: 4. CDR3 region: CASSQTGDLQETQYF. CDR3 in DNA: TGTGCCAGCAGCCAAACAGGGGACCTCCAAGAGACCCAGTACTTC.

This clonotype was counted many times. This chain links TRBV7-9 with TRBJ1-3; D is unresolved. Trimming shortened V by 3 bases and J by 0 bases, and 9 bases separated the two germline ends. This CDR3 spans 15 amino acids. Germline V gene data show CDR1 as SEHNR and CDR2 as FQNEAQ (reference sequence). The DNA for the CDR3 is TGTGCCAGCAGCTTTACGGCAGACTCTGGAAACACCATATATTTT. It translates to CASSFTADSGNTIYF.

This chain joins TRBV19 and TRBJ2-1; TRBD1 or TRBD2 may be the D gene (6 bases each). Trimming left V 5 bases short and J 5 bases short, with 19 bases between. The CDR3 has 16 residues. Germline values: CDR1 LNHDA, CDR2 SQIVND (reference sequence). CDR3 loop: CASSPQEGGRNNEQFF. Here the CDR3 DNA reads TGTGCCAGTAGTCCCCAGGAGGGGGGAAGGAACAATGAGCAGTTCTTC. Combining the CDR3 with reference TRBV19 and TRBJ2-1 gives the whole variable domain DGGITQSPKYLFRKEGQNVTLSCEQNLNHDAMYWYRQDPGQGLRLIYYSQIVNDFQKGDIAEGYSVSREKKESFPLTVTSAQKNPTAFYLCASSPQEGGRNNEQFFGPGTRLTVL.

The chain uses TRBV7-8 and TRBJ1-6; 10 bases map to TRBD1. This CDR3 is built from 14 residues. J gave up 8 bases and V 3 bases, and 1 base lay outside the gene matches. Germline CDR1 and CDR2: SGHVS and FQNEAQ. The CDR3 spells CASSLDRGDSPLHF. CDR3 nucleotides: TGTGCCAGCAGCTTGGACAGGGGGGATTCACCCCTCCACTTT.

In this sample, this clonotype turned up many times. The CDR3 DNA reads as TGCAGTGCTAGAGAGTCGGGATTCGGGGCCAACGTCCTGACTTTC. This translates into CSARESGFGANVLTF. The rearrangement joins TRBV20-1 to TRBJ2-6; D possibly corresponds to TRBD2 (5 bases). Germline CDR1 DFQATT, CDR2 SNEGSKA (reference sequence). The CDR3 consists of 15 residues. V gave up 0 bases and J gave up 4 bases, with 10 bases separating them.